This T cell receptor (beta chain) was captured in a study of cytomegalovirus exposure and HLA in healthy donors. Study findings and constraints: The study reported that TCR beta sequences accurately predicted HLA-A and HLA-B alleles in most subjects. A later analysis found that most CMV-associated TCR beta chains appeared HLA-restricted.

V lost 6 bases and J lost 8; bases outside the gene matches: 6. Germline assignment: CDR1 MRHNA and CDR2 SNTAGT. The CDR3 is made up of 13 amino acids. Note on this clone: Its antigen is not known.

The PCR ran on 60 Vbeta and 13 Jbeta primers. Profiled with immunoSEQ multiplex PCR; TCRdb holds only in-frame clones, not every one. The table has over 150,000 clones, approximately 81% seen once. Specimen: PBMCs. The chain employs TRBV6-4 and TRBJ1-2; 10 bases line up with TRBD1. This sequence originates from a woman aged 25 to 39 in good health and CMV-seropositive. The CDR3 loop reads CASSPTGGGGYTF. DNA for the CDR3: TGTGCCAGCAGCCCGACAGGGGGCGGCGGCTACACCTTC.